These T cell receptor beta chains were read from a single sample in a study of T cells after yellow fever vaccination. TCRdb reanalysed the 5' RACE reads using MiXCR and keeps one entry per CDR3 protein. The repertoire holds over 65,000 distinct CDR3 sequences, with roughly 15% as singletons. Here the sequenced sample was CD8+ T cells not binding an NS4B(214-222) dextramer, sorted from PBMCs, taken about 20 days after the first yellow fever vaccination. These receptors were collected from a man between 18 and 29 years old who received the YFV17D yellow fever vaccine. Each CDR3 is given with its conserved first and last residue. Fields, in order: J gene, V gene, CDR3 protein.

TRBJ2-2	TRBV11-2	CASSSHEWELFF
TRBJ2-7	TRBV4-1	CASSRGQGPYEQYF
TRBJ1-2	TRBV27	CASSPSGGSGYTF
TRBJ1-1	TRBV20-1	CSARRSGTGNTEAFF
TRBJ2-1	TRBV12-3/TRBV12-4	CASANARSSYNEQFF
TRBJ2-7	TRBV6-1	CASSNTPGHLYEQYF
TRBJ2-5	TRBV7-2	CASSSPPSRQETQYF
TRBJ1-2	TRBV27	CASSFSRSGYHGYTF
TRBJ1-1	TRBV29-1	CSGDTGTEAFF
TRBJ2-3	TRBV20-1	CSVPRETQYF
TRBJ2-3	TRBV11-2	CASSLVPPTGHFTDTQYF
TRBJ2-1	TRBV20-1	CSAPGTSGGVSYNEQFF
TRBJ1-4	TRBV27	CASSSGWGNEKLFF
TRBJ1-6	TRBV27	CASRPGGLGYNSPLHF
TRBJ2-2	TRBV4-1	CASSQASGNTGELFF
TRBJ1-1	TRBV10-3	CAISDPGQGNTEAFF
TRBJ1-6	TRBV2	CASRLDRRTYNSPLHF
TRBJ2-1	TRBV20-1	CSASTEIHYNEQFF
TRBJ1-1	TRBV19	CASREGRNTEAFF